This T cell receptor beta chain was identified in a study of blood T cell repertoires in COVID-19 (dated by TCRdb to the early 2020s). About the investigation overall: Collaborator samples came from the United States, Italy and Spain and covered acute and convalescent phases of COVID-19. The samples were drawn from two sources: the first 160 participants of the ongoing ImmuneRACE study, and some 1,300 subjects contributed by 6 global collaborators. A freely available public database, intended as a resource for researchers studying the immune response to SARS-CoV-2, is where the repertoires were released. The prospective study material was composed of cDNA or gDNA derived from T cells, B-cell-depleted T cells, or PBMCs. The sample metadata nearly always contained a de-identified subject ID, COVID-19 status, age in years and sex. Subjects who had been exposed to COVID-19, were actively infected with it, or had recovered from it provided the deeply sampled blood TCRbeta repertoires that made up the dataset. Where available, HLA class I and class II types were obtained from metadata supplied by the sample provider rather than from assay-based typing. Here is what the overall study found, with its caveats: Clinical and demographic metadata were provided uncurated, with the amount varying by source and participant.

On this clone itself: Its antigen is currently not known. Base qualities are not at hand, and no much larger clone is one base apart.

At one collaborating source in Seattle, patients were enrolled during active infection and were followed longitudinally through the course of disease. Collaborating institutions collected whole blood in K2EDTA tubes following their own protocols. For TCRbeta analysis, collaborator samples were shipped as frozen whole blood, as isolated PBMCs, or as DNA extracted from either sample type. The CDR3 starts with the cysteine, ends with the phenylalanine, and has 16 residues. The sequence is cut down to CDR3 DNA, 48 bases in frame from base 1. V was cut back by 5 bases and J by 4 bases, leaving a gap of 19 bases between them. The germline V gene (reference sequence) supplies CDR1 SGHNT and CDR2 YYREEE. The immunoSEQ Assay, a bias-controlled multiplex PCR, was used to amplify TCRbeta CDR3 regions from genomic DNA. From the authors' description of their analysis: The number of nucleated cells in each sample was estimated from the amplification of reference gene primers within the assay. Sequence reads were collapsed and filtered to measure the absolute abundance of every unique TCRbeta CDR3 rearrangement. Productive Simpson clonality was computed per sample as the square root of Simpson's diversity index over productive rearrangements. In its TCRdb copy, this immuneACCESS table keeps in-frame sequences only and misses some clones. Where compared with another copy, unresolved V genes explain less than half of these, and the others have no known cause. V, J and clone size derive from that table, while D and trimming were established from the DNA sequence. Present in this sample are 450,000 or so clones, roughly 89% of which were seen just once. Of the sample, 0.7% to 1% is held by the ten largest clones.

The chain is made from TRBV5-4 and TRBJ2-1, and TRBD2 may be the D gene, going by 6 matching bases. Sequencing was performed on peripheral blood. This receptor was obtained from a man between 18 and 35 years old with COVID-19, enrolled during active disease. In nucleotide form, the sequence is TGTGCCAGCAGGGTCTCCGGGGGTAAGCTTTACAATGAGCAGTTCTTC. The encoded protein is CASRVSGGKLYNEQFF.